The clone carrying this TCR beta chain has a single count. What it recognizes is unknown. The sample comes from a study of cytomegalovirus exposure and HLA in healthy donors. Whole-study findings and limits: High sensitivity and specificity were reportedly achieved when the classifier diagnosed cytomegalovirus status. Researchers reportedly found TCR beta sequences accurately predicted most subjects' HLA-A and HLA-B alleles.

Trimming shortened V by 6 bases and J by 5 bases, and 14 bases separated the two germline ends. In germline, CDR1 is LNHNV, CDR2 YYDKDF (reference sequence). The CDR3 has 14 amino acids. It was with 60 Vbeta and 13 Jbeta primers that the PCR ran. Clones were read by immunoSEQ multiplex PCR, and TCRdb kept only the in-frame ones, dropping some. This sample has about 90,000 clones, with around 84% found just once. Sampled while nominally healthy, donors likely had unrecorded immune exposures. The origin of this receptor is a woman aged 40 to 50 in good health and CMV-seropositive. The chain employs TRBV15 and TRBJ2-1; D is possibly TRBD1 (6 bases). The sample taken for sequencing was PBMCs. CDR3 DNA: TGTGCCACCAGGACAGGACACCCTAACAATGAGCAGTTCTTC. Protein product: CATRTGHPNNEQFF.